Each of the 11 T cell receptor beta chains below was sequenced from the same sample in a study of shared clonotypes between healthy human individuals. Sequencing used immunoSEQ multiplex PCR; TCRdb keeps in-frame clones, though not all of them. The sample records over 700,000 clones, around 70% being singletons. Source material: memory CD4+ T cells sorted from blood. This sample's subset: CD45RA-negative fraction. Receptors were obtained from a woman aged 30 to 39 in good health.

The chain links TRBV15 to TRBJ1-5; no clear D. The CDR3 length is 15 residues. Germline V gene data show CDR1 as LNHNV and CDR2 as YYDKDF (reference sequence). Trimming took 0 bases from V and 5 from J, leaving 11 bases between them. The CDR3 here is CATSRDQRTYQPQHF. For the CDR3, the DNA is TGTGCCACCAGCAGAGATCAACGTACCTATCAGCCCCAGCATTTT.

This clone came up a few times. The chain carries TRBV20-1 and TRBJ2-7, with D uncertain. The V end lost 7 bases, the J end lost 0 bases, and 7 bases lay between the germline ends. Germline lookup yields CDR1 DFQATT and CDR2 SNEGSKA (reference sequence). The CDR3 spans 11 residues. In DNA form, the CDR3 reads TGCAGTGTTGGGTTCTCCTACGAGCAGTACTTC. Amino acid sequence: CSVGFSYEQYF.

This clone was seen a few times. The rearrangement uses TRBV5-1 and TRBJ2-6, with a weak D call TRBD2 (6 bases). The V gene's germline CDR1 is SGHRS and CDR2 YFSETQ. V was pared by 2 bases and J by 2 bases, with 11 bases between. The CDR3 covers 16 residues. CDR3 amino acids: CASSFQGGTGANVLTF. The CDR3 region has the DNA TGCGCCAGCAGCTTTCAGGGCGGGACTGGGGCCAACGTCCTGACTTTC.

The J gene is TRBJ2-3, the V gene TRBV14; 7 bases are a match to TRBD1. Germline V gene data show CDR1 as SGHDN and CDR2 as FVKESK. This CDR3 has 15 residues. The J segment lost 3 bases and the V segment lost 4 bases, leaving 7 bases of the junction unmatched. The CDR3 protein is CASSLRQGQTDTQYF. The CDR3 DNA reads TGTGCCAGCAGCCTCCGACAGGGTCAGACAGATACGCAGTATTTT.

The chain is built from TRBV19 and TRBJ2-7; D possibly corresponds to TRBD1 (5 bases). In germline, CDR1 is LNHDA, CDR2 SQIVND (reference sequence). V lost 4 bases to trimming and J lost 5 bases, with 12 bases between them. The length of the CDR3 is 13 residues. This CDR3 reads CASSNGHMDEQYF. For the CDR3, the DNA is TGTGCCAGTAGTAATGGACATATGGACGAGCAGTACTTC.

J is TRBJ2-7 and V is TRBV6-5; D not resolved. CDR1 and CDR2 from the germline V gene are MNHEY and SVGAGI. V lost 5 bases and J 7 bases, leaving 9 bases between the germline ends. The CDR3 length is 11 residues. Here the CDR3 reads CASSESWEQYF. The CDR3 DNA reads TGTGCCAGCAGTGAATCTTGGGAGCAGTACTTC.

V and J are TRBV19 and TRBJ2-1; 8 nucleotides line up with TRBD2. Germline V CDR1 and CDR2: LNHDA, SQIVND (reference sequence). There are 19 residues in the CDR3. Unmatched junction bases numbered 17, after V lost 6 bases and J lost 1 base. CDR3 residues: CASSAGRGLTGGSYNEQFF. Here the CDR3 DNA reads TGTGCCAGTAGCGCGGGCCGCGGGCTGACGGGAGGGTCCTACAATGAGCAGTTCTTC. Looking up the rest from reference TRBV19 and TRBJ2-1 gives the full variable domain: DGGITQSPKYLFRKEGQNVTLSCEQNLNHDAMYWYRQDPGQGLRLIYYSQIVNDFQKGDIAEGYSVSREKKESFPLTVTSAQKNPTAFYLCASSAGRGLTGGSYNEQFFGPGTRLTVL.

V is TRBV29-1 and J is TRBJ1-2, with 8 positions matching TRBD1. Trimming took 8 bases from V and 6 from J; bases not matched to a gene: 2. The CDR3 covers 10 residues. Per germline, CDR1 SQVTM and CDR2 ANQGSEA. For the CDR3, the DNA is TGCAGCTCGGACAGGGATGGCTACACCTTC. Translation gives CSSDRDGYTF.

The genes are TRBV7-9 and TRBJ2-1; D is perhaps TRBD2 (6 bases). V shed 4 bases and J shed 6 bases, with 13 bases lying between them. Germline CDR1 reads SEHNR; CDR2 reads FQNEAQ (reference sequence). The CDR3 has 14 amino acids. CDR3 sequence: CASSSAGSFNEQFF. The CDR3 DNA follows: TGTGCCAGCAGCTCTGCCGGGAGTTTCAATGAGCAGTTCTTC.

The V and J genes are TRBV23-1 and TRBJ2-7, with D possibly TRBD1 on 5 matching bases. TRBV23-1 is an ORF for which the function is uncertain. This CDR3 is 14 amino acids long. Between the trimmed V and J ends, which lost 9 bases and 3 bases, there was a span of 18 bases. The CDR3 nucleotides read TGCGCCAGGGCCGGGCGACAGCCTTTCTACGAGCAGTACTTC. This sequence encodes CARAGRQPFYEQYF.

CDR3 protein: CASSERLAGYEQYF. For the CDR3, the DNA is TGTGCCAGCAGTGAAAGGCTAGCGGGGTACGAGCAGTACTTC. The V and J genes are TRBV6-1 and TRBJ2-7, with 9 positions matching TRBD2. The ends lost 2 bases at V and 4 bases at J; junction bases unmatched: 3. There are 14 residues in the CDR3. CDR1 MNHNS and CDR2 SASEGT come from the germline V gene.